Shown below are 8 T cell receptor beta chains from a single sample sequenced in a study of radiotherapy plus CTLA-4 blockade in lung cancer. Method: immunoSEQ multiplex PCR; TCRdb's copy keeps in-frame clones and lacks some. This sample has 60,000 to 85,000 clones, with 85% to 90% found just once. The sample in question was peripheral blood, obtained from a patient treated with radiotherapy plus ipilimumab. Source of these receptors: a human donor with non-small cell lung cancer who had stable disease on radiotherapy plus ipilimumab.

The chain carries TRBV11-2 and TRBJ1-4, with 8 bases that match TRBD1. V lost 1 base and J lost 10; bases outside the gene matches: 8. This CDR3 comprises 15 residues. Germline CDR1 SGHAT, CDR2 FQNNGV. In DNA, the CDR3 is TGTGCCAGCAGCTTAGTCGTGACAGGGGCGGTAAAACTGTTTTTT. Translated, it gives CASSLVVTGAVKLFF.

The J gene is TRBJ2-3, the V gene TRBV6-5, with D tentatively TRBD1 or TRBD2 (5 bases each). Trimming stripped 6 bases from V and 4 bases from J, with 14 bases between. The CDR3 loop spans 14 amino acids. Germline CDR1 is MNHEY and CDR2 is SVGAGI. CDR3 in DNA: TGTGCCAGCAGGGTAAGGGACGCCGCAGATACGCAGTATTTT. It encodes CASRVRDAADTQYF.

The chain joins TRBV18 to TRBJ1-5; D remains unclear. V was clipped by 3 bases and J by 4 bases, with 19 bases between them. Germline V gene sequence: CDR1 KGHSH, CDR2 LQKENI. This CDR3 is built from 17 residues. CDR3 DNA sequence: TGTGCCAGCTCACCTTACAGCTATTCGCGCGTTAATCAGCCCCAGCATTTT. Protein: CASSPYSYSRVNQPQHF.

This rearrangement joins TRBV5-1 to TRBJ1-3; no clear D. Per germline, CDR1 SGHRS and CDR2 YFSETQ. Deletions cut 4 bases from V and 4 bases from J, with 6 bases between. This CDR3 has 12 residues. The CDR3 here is CASSRGGNTIYF. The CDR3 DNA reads TGCGCCAGCAGCCGAGGGGGAAACACCATATATTTT.

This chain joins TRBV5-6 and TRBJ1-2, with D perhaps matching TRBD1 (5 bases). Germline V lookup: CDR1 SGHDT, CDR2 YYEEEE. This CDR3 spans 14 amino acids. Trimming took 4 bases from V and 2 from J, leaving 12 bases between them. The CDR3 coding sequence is TGTGCCAGCAGCGCCCGGGGGGAAAACTATGGCTACACCTTC. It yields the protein CASSARGENYGYTF.

CDR3 DNA sequence: TGTGCCAGCATCCGAGTTTCGGGCCGACGGGGCTACGAGCAGTACTTC. It codes for CASIRVSGRRGYEQYF. The rearrangement uses TRBV6-4 and TRBJ2-5; tentative D call: TRBD2 (5 bases). With the DNA end fitting TRBJ2-7 better, the J assignment may be wrong. Germline values: CDR1 MRHNA, CDR2 SNTAGT. The CDR3 sequence is 16 residues long.

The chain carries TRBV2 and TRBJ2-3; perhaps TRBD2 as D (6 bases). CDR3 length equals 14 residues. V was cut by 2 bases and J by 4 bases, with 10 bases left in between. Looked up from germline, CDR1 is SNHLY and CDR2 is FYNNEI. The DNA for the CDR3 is TGTGCCAGCAGTGAACGGCTAGCGCCAGATACGCAGTATTTT. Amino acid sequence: CASSERLAPDTQYF. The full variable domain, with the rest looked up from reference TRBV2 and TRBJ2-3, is EPEVTQTPSHQVTQMGQEVILRCVPISNHLYFYWYRQILGQKVEFLVSFYNNEISEKSEIFDDQFSVERPDGSNFTLKIRSTKLEDSAMYFCASSERLAPDTQYFGPGTRLTVL.

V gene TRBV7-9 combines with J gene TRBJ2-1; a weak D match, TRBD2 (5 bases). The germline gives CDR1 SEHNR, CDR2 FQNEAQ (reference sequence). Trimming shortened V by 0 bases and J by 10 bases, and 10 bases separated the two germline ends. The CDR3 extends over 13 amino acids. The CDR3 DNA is TGTGCCAGCAGCTTAGCGGAGGCTTTAGAGCAGTTCTTC. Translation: CASSLAEALEQFF. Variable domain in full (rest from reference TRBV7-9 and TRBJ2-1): DTGVSQNPRHKITKRGQNVTFRCDPISEHNRLYWYRQTLGQGPEFLTYFQNEAQLEKSRLLSDRFSAERPKGSFSTLEIQRTEQGDSAMYLCASSLAEALEQFFGPGTRLTVL.